This T cell receptor (beta chain) was found in a study of glioma-infiltrating T cells after dendritic cell vaccination. This clone was observed a few times. Time point: after dendritic cell vaccination, including at tumor progression/relapse. Sequenced by immunoSEQ multiplex PCR; TCRdb stores in-frame clones only, minus some. The sample has approximately 90,000 clones; 70% to 90% are singletons. Trimming cost V 2 bases and J 1 base, with 9 bases left between them. From germline, CDR1 is SEHNR and CDR2 FQNEAQ (reference sequence). The CDR3 spans 15 residues. The sequenced sample was blood, obtained after dendritic cell vaccination. The chain employs TRBV7-9 and TRBJ1-3; D gene uncertain. The sequence was collected from a human donor with glioblastoma. DNA of the CDR3: TGTGCCAGCAGCTTACTAACGATATCTGGAAACACCATATATTTT. It translates to CASSLLTISGNTIYF.